This T cell receptor beta chain was captured by sequencing in a study of shared clonotypes between healthy human individuals. Clones were sequenced by immunoSEQ multiplex PCR, and TCRdb holds only the in-frame ones, with some missing. The table has under 2,500,000 clones, about 94% seen once. The ends were cut back, 0 bases at V and 8 bases at J, with 14 bases in the middle. Germline CDR1 SGHRS, CDR2 YFSETQ. The CDR3 covers 15 residues. What was sequenced was naive CD4+ T cells sorted from blood. Documented subset: CD45RA+ positively selected. The sequence derives from a man aged 18 to 29 in good health. J is TRBJ1-4 and V is TRBV5-1; the D gene is possibly TRBD1 (6 bases). The DNA of the CDR3 is TGCGCCAGCAGCTTGGAACAGGGTAGCCGAGAAAAACTGTTTTTT. It codes for CASSLEQGSREKLFF.